This T cell receptor (beta chain) was documented in a study of radiation and T cells in renal cell carcinoma. Study-wide background: Nephrectomy followed 15 Gy stereotactic body radiation by 4 weeks.

Assay: immunoSEQ multiplex PCR; the TCRdb copy retains only in-frame clones and omits some. Of 150,000 or so clones in the sample, 88% were seen once. This clone was seen more than once but under ten times. Its antigen remains unknown. Study-wide points: No pretreatment tumor biopsies were available for baseline clonotypes. In blood, top tumor clones expanded by 2 weeks, shrinking by 4.

Germline assignment: CDR1 SGHAT and CDR2 FQNNGV. Trimming removed 5 bases from V and 2 bases from J, with 11 bases in between. This CDR3 region has 14 residues. The time point was: baseline pretreatment blood. The treatment here: 15 Gy SBRT to primary tumor, nephrectomy 4 weeks later. The specimen comprised blood, sampled from a patient whose treatment included radiotherapy and nephrectomy. The sequence came from a woman aged 70 to 79 with renal cell carcinoma. This chain connects TRBV11-2 to TRBJ2-3; perhaps D is TRBD1 or TRBD2 (6 bases each). The CDR3 here is CASSLGGFTDTQYF. DNA for the CDR3: TGTGCCAGCAGCCTAGGGGGGTTCACAGATACGCAGTATTTT.